These 11 T cell receptor beta chains came from one sample sequenced in a study of T cells expressing NK-cell markers (dated by TCRdb to the early 2020s). To prepare the library, 5' RACE was applied. The data were produced on an Illumina HiSeq 2000. TCRdb reprocessed the reads and lists each CDR3 protein sequence as a single entry, with no DNA. This sample's table has entries for roughly 380,000 distinct CDR3 sequences. Of the sample, roughly 5.2% falls within the top ten clones. The sequenced sample was blood T cells: a sorted CD56 or NKG2C T cell subset, CD4+ or CD8+ T cells, or bulk PBMC T cells (not recorded which). Source of these receptors: a man aged 18 to 69 in good health.

This rearrangement joins TRBV12-3 or TRBV12-4 to TRBJ2-7; TCRdb selects TRBD1, and the lack of DNA leaves this call unchecked. This CDR3 comprises 14 residues. CDR3 sequence: CASSFRTGTSEQYF.

This rearrangement joins TRBV5-6 to TRBJ1-6; TCRdb calls TRBD1, which cannot be checked without DNA. Germline V gives CDR1 SGHDT, CDR2 YYEEEE. The CDR3 runs to 14 residues. CDR3 in amino acids: CASSFGTLNSPLHF.

The V and J genes are TRBV28 and TRBJ1-6; the D call from TCRdb, TRBD1, cannot be confirmed without DNA. Germline values: CDR1 MDHEN, CDR2 SYDVKM. CDR3 size: 15 residues. The CDR3 spells CASSLTGQYNSPLHF.

The J gene is TRBJ1-3, the V gene TRBV29-1; the D call of TRBD1 rests on TCRdb alone, since no DNA is present to check it. The germline V gene has CDR1 SQVTM and CDR2 ANQGSEA. The CDR3 is made up of 12 amino acids. CDR3 protein: CSVVQGSDTIYF.

The chain combines TRBV5-1 with TRBJ2-7; there is no DNA to check the TCRdb D call of TRBD2. CDR1 is SGHRS, CDR2 YFSETQ, per germline. This CDR3 comprises 13 residues. The CDR3: CASAGTSLYEQYF.

The V call is TRBV5-5, the J call TRBJ2-3. CDR3 length: 15 amino acids. Germline values: CDR1 SGHKS, CDR2 YYEKEE (reference sequence). The CDR3 spells CASSAWTVATDTQYF.

The rearrangement uses TRBV6-1 and TRBJ1-1; TCRdb designates TRBD1, a call that cannot be tested without DNA. CDR3 size: 14 residues. CDR1 is MNHNS and CDR2 is SASEGT in the germline V gene. The CDR3 reads CASTRGPLGTEAFF.

The chain couples TRBV11-2 to TRBJ2-1; the TRBD2 assignment by TCRdb is unverifiable without DNA. Germline assignment: CDR1 SGHAT and CDR2 FQNNGV. The CDR3 has 15 amino acids. The CDR3 loop reads CASSPTGERFNEQFF.

The chain carries TRBV5-5 and TRBJ2-5; TCRdb's D call, TRBD2, is unchecked because there is no DNA. The CDR3 is made up of 15 amino acids. The germline gives CDR1 SGHKS, CDR2 YYEKEE (reference sequence). CDR3 in amino acids: CASSLSRTTLETQYF.

The rearrangement links TRBV12-3 or TRBV12-4 to TRBJ1-6; TCRdb proposes TRBD1, but this gene call is untestable without DNA. This CDR3 region has 16 residues. The CDR3 sequence is CASSLLADRPGSPLHF.

The rearrangement joins TRBV7-9 to TRBJ1-1. Germline-derived CDR1 and CDR2 are SEHNR and FQNEAQ (reference sequence). This CDR3 contains 12 residues. The CDR3 region is CASRRANTEAFF.